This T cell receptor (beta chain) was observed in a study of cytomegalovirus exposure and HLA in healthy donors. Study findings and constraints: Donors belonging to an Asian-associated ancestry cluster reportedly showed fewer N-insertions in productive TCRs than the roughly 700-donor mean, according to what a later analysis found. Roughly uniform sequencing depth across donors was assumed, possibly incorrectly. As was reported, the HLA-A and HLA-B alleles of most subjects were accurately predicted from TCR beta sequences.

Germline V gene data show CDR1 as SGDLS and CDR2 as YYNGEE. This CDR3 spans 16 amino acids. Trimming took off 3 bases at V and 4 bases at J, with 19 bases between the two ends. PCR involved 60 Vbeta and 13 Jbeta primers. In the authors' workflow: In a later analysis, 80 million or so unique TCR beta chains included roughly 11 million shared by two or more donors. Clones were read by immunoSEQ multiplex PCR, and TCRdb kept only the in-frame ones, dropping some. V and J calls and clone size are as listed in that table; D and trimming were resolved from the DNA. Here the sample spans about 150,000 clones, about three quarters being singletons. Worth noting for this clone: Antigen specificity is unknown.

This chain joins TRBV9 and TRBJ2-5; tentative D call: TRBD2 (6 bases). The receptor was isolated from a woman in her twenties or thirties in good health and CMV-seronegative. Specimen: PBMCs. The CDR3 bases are TGTGCCAGCAGCGCTCACGGGACGGGAGAGGGAGAGACCCAGTACTTC. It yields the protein CASSAHGTGEGETQYF.